Listed below are T cell receptor beta chains from one sample, sequenced in a study of blood T cell repertoires in COVID-19. Data came from immunoSEQ multiplex PCR; TCRdb stores just in-frame clones and leaves some out. In the table there are roughly 90,000 clones, roughly nine tenths of which are singletons. Sequenced material: peripheral blood. Source of these receptors: a woman at least 80 years old with active COVID-19. Each CDR3 is given with its conserved first and last residue. The D gene is left open where the match is weak. Expanded clones get a size class; other rows say once, few or many, or leave the size out.

TRBD1	TRBV7-2	TRBJ2-1	-	CASSLRTGFEQFF	TGTGCCAGCAGCTTAAGGACAGGATTTGAGCAGTTCTTC
-	TRBV28	TRBJ1-1	-	CASSLAGGRDTEAFF	TGTGCCAGCAGTTTAGCGGGGGGGCGGGACACTGAAGCTTTCTTT
TRBD1	TRBV9	TRBJ1-4	-	CASSVEGGQGSEKLFF	TGTGCCAGCAGCGTAGAAGGGGGACAGGGTAGTGAAAAACTGTTTTTT
TRBD2	TRBV20-1	TRBJ2-1	once	CSASASGLSYNEQFF	TGCAGTGCTAGTGCTAGCGGTCTCTCCTACAATGAGCAGTTCTTC
TRBD1	TRBV5-4	TRBJ2-5	-	CASSLRDRDLSETQYF	TGTGCCAGCAGCCTAAGGGACAGGGACTTGTCAGAGACCCAGTACTTC
-	TRBV12-3/TRBV12-4	TRBJ2-7	-	CASSLLRGGEQYF	TGTGCCAGCAGTTTACTAAGAGGGGGCGAGCAGTACTTC
TRBD2	TRBV4-1	TRBJ2-7	-	CASSQESLAGGYEQYF	TGCGCCAGCAGCCAAGAAAGCCTAGCGGGAGGATACGAGCAGTACTTC
-	TRBV2	TRBJ2-5	once	CASRARTISQETQYF	TGTGCCAGCAGGGCTAGGACAATCTCCCAAGAGACCCAGTACTTC
TRBD1	TRBV5-4	TRBJ1-2	-	CASSSGQGRTLGGYTF	TGTGCCAGCAGCTCGGGACAGGGGAGGACGCTGGGTGGCTACACCTTC
-	TRBV5-1	TRBJ1-1	-	CASSSTGASAFF	TGCGCCAGCAGCTCGACCGGAGCGTCGGCTTTCTTT
TRBD2	TRBV18	TRBJ2-5	-	CASSPLGEGRQETQYF	TGTGCCAGCTCACCACTGGGGGAGGGCCGCCAAGAGACCCAGTACTTC
TRBD1	TRBV5-1	TRBJ2-1	once	CASSQQGVMGNEQFF	TGCGCCAGCAGCCAGCAGGGGGTTATGGGCAATGAGCAGTTCTTC
TRBD2	TRBV2	TRBJ2-1	-	CASSGSGLAGADEQFF	TGTGCCAGCAGTGGATCGGGACTAGCGGGAGCAGATGAGCAGTTCTTC
-	TRBV27	TRBJ2-5	-	CATKIRGAETQYF	TGTGCCACCAAAATCAGGGGGGCAGAGACCCAGTACTTC
TRBD1	TRBV6-5	TRBJ1-1	-	CASSRTGGLSEAFF	TGTGCCAGCAGTAGGACAGGGGGCTTGTCTGAAGCTTTCTTT
TRBD2	TRBV5-1	TRBJ2-7	-	CASSPKVAGGSYEQYF	TGCGCCAGCAGCCCGAAGGTAGCGGGAGGCTCCTACGAGCAGTACTTC
TRBD1	TRBV28	TRBJ2-7	-	CASSPIRGQDSYEQYF	TGTGCCAGCAGCCCAATCCGGGGACAGGACTCCTACGAGCAGTACTTC
-	TRBV7-9	TRBJ1-1	-	CASSRTAMNTEAFF	TGTGCCAGCAGCCGGACAGCTATGAACACTGAAGCTTTCTTT